A single sample is the source of the 19 T cell receptor beta chains below, sequenced in a study of CD8+ T cells in alopecia areata. RNA, once extracted, was reverse transcribed into cDNA for use as the sequencing template. Sequencing used immunoSEQ multiplex PCR; TCRdb keeps in-frame clones, though not all of them. The sample has approximately 140,000 clones, around 87% seen once. Sequenced here: CD8+ T cells sorted from blood, sampled at week 0. The receptors shown here come from a human donor with alopecia areata.

On this clone itself: Mismatch with germline at one junction end may stem from a read error. The V gene is TRBV30, the J gene TRBJ1-1, with D hard to call. The germline V gene has CDR1 GTSNPN and CDR2 SVGIG (reference sequence). There are 14 residues in the CDR3. CDR3 bases: TGTGCCTGGAATTTCCCAACGGGGAACGCTGAAGCTTTCTTT. This translates into CAWNFPTGNAEAFF.

Only a few counts were recorded for this clone. The chain joins TRBV15 to TRBJ2-6; D remains unclear. Germline V CDR1 and CDR2: LNHNV, YYDKDF (reference sequence). Trimming shortened V by 0 bases and J by 0 bases, and 9 bases separated the two germline ends. CDR3 size: 17 residues. This chain's CDR3 is CATSRDSVFSGANVLTF. In DNA form, the CDR3 reads TGTGCCACCAGCAGAGATAGTGTATTCTCTGGGGCCAACGTCCTGACTTTC.

CDR3 amino acids: CSVEDRAGQGANTGELFF. The CDR3 coding sequence is TGCAGCGTTGAAGATCGGGCGGGACAGGGGGCTAACACCGGGGAGCTGTTTTTT. This chain uses TRBV29-1 with TRBJ2-2; 12 bases match TRBD1. The CDR3 is made up of 18 amino acids. The germline gives CDR1 SQVTM, CDR2 ANQGSEA. J lost 2 bases, V lost 0 bases, and 7 bases had no gene match.

This clone was counted a few times. CDR3 sequence reads: CASSAPIGSYEQYF. In DNA form, the CDR3 reads TGTGCCAGCAGCGCCCCCATTGGGTCCTACGAGCAGTACTTC. The chain has TRBV7-9 and TRBJ2-7, with D unclear. V was trimmed by 5 bases and J by 1 base, leaving 12 bases between them. The length of the CDR3 is 14 residues. Germline CDR1 reads SEHNR; CDR2 reads FQNEAQ (reference sequence).

This clone was detected once. The V gene is TRBV7-8, the J gene TRBJ2-1; 10 bases agree with TRBD2. The CDR3 is 16 amino acids. With 11 bases clipped from V and 0 bases from J, the junction kept 10 bases outside the gene matches. CDR1 and CDR2 from the germline V gene are SGHVS and FQNEAQ. The CDR3 bases are TGTGCCGTAGGACTAGCGGAAAGTTTCTCCTACAATGAGCAGTTCTTC. It translates to CAVGLAESFSYNEQFF.

The CDR3 sequence: CASSSSGLGHGYTF. CDR3 nucleotides: TGTGCCAGCAGTTCCTCAGGGTTAGGTCATGGCTACACCTTC. This sequence joins TRBV27 and TRBJ1-2; maybe TRBD1 (5 bases). CDR3 size: 14 residues. Germline CDR1 is MNHEY and CDR2 is SMNVEV (reference sequence). V was pared by 4 bases and J by 6 bases, with 15 bases between.

The chain has TRBV29-1 and TRBJ1-2; 8 nucleotides line up with TRBD1. The germline V gene encodes CDR1 SQVTM and CDR2 ANQGSEA. CDR3 length: 14 amino acids. The V gene end was trimmed by 7 bases and the J gene end by 8 bases; junction bases not matched to a gene: 15. The CDR3 is CSGAGTGIYGGYTF. The CDR3 coding sequence is TGCAGCGGCGCCGGGACAGGCATTTATGGCGGCTACACCTTC. Variable domain in full (rest from reference TRBV29-1 and TRBJ1-2): SAVISQKPSRDICQRGTSLTIQCQVDSQVTMMFWYRQQPGQSLTLIATANQGSEATYESGFVIDKFPISRPNLTFSTLTVSNMSPEDSSIYLCSGAGTGIYGGYTFGSGTRLTVV.

As for this clone: Other DNA sequences from this sample encode an identical CDR3 as well. The chain is built from TRBV4-1 and TRBJ2-7, with D tentatively TRBD2 (6 bases). The CDR3 consists of 14 residues. Per the germline V gene, CDR1 is MGHRA and CDR2 is YSYEKL. Trimming took off 4 bases at V and 2 bases at J, with 12 bases between the two ends. This chain's CDR3 is CASSPVGGAYEQYF. In DNA, the CDR3 is TGCGCCAGCAGCCCTGTAGGCGGGGCCTACGAGCAGTACTTC.

CDR3 in DNA: TGTGCCAGCAGCGGACAGCTCGCCACCTTC. Translation: CASSGQLATF. The chain links TRBV2 to TRBJ1-2, with D maybe TRBD1 (6 bases). The germline V gene encodes CDR1 SNHLY and CDR2 FYNNEI. V lost 6 bases to trimming and J lost 13 bases, with 12 bases between them. The CDR3 is 10 residues long.

A note on this clone: Within the sample, other DNA sequences also encode this same CDR3. The chain has TRBV5-1 and TRBJ2-3; tentative D call: TRBD2 (6 bases). The CDR3 runs to 14 residues. Between the trimmed V and J ends, which lost 2 bases and 1 base, there was a span of 8 bases. The germline V gene encodes CDR1 SGHRS and CDR2 YFSETQ. The CDR3 reads CASSLGEGTDTQYF. The CDR3 coding sequence is TGCGCCAGCAGCTTAGGGGAGGGCACAGATACGCAGTATTTT.

About this clone itself: Other DNA sequences in this sample translate to the same CDR3. The rearrangement joins TRBV27 to TRBJ2-7; D unresolved. The CDR3 spans 13 residues. Germline assignment: CDR1 MNHEY and CDR2 SMNVEV (reference sequence). Trimming pared 6 bases from V and 1 base from J, leaving 10 bases between. This chain's CDR3 is CASSLGPSYEQYF. DNA of the CDR3: TGTGCCAGCAGCCTTGGACCTTCCTACGAGCAGTACTTC.

This clone was seen once. V gene TRBV25-1 combines with J gene TRBJ1-1; TRBD1 is a possible D gene (6 bases). Germline CDR1 reads MGHDK; CDR2 reads SYGVNS. The CDR3 is 13 residues long. The V gene lost 5 bases and the J gene lost 11 bases, with 18 bases spanning the gap. The CDR3 region has the DNA TGTGCCAGCAGTAATAATATCAGGGGACGGGCTTTCTTT. It specifies CASSNNIRGRAFF. Looking up the rest from reference TRBV25-1 and TRBJ1-1 gives the full variable domain: EADIYQTPRYLVIGTGKKITLECSQTMGHDKMYWYQQDPGMELHLIHYSYGVNSTEKGDLSSESTVSRIRTEHFPLTLESARPSHTSQYLCASSNNIRGRAFFGQGTRLTVV.

The chain recombines TRBV6-4 with TRBJ2-1; 7 positions match TRBD2. The ends lost 3 bases at V and 5 bases at J; junction bases unmatched: 4. Germline V lookup: CDR1 MRHNA, CDR2 SNTAGT. This CDR3 has 14 residues. CDR3 DNA: TGTGCCAGCAGTGAAGGGACTACAAACAATGAGCAGTTCTTC. This encodes CASSEGTTNNEQFF.

The chain joins TRBV4-1 to TRBJ2-1; 7 nucleotides align to TRBD1. The CDR3 totals 17 residues. V lost 0 bases to trimming and J lost 4 bases; unmatched junction nucleotides: 9. Germline V CDR1 and CDR2: MGHRA, YSYEKL. DNA of the CDR3: TGCGCCAGCAGCCAAGATCGCATCGGGACAGCATACAATGAGCAGTTCTTC. This sequence encodes CASSQDRIGTAYNEQFF.

The chain joins TRBV27 to TRBJ2-7, with D maybe TRBD1 (5 bases). Trimming took 8 bases from V and 0 from J, leaving 11 bases between them. This CDR3 region has 13 residues. CDR1 and CDR2 from the germline V gene are MNHEY and SMNVEV (reference sequence). DNA for the CDR3: TGTGCCAGCGGGGCACAGATCTCCTACGAGCAGTACTTC. Translating it yields CASGAQISYEQYF.

Comment on this clone: Other DNA sequences within the sample encode an identical CDR3. The chain carries TRBV5-1 and TRBJ2-7; D gene uncertain. The CDR3 extends over 14 amino acids. V was cut by 0 bases and J by 0 bases, with 7 bases left in between. The germline gives CDR1 SGHRS, CDR2 YFSETQ. The CDR3 spells CASSLDLSSYEQYF. CDR3 nucleotide sequence: TGCGCCAGCAGCTTGGACCTCAGCTCCTACGAGCAGTACTTC. The full variable domain, completed using reference TRBV5-1 and TRBJ2-7, is KAGVTQTPRYLIKTRGQQVTLSCSPISGHRSVSWYQQTPGQGLQFLFEYFSETQRNKGNFPGRFSGRQFSNSRSEMNVSTLELGDSALYLCASSLDLSSYEQYFGPGTRLTVT.

This clone was recorded a few times. This chain uses TRBV15 with TRBJ2-1; TRBD1 aligns across 8 bases. The CDR3 consists of 15 residues. With V trimmed by 5 bases and J by 3 bases, 6 bases remained unmatched. Germline CDR1 reads LNHNV; CDR2 reads YYDKDF (reference sequence). The CDR3, as DNA: TGTGCCACCAGCGCGACCGGACAGGGCTACAATGAGCAGTTCTTC. Translated, it gives CATSATGQGYNEQFF.

The CDR3 sequence is CASSPPLVKYTQYF. The CDR3, as DNA: TGTGCCAGCAGCCCACCTTTAGTCAAATATACGCAGTATTTT. J is TRBJ2-3 and V is TRBV7-9, with D unclear. There are 14 residues in the CDR3. Germline assignment: CDR1 SEHNR and CDR2 FQNEAQ (reference sequence). V was shortened by 5 bases and J by 7 bases, with 16 bases between the two germline ends.

The chain is built from TRBV19 and TRBJ1-5; D is possibly TRBD1 (6 bases). Germline CDR1 and CDR2: LNHDA and SQIVND (reference sequence). The V end was cut by 3 bases, the J end by 1 base, with 16 bases between. This CDR3 spans 17 amino acids. The CDR3 region is CASSIIPPDRSNQPQHF. CDR3 in DNA: TGTGCCAGTAGTATCATCCCCCCTGACAGGAGCAATCAGCCCCAGCATTTT.